The 27 T cell receptor beta chains below all came from one sample that was sequenced in a study of blood T cell repertoires in COVID-19. Profiling relied on immunoSEQ multiplex PCR, and the TCRdb table lists in-frame clones only, not all of them. The table has around 58,000 clones, 65% to 90% seen once. Sequences were obtained from peripheral blood. These TCRs come from a human donor in a cohort sampled during active COVID-19.

The chain joins TRBV7-8 to TRBJ1-3, with TRBD1 identical over 9 bases. Germline CDR1 is SGHVS and CDR2 is FQNEAQ. This CDR3 region has 15 residues. With 4 bases clipped from V and 4 bases from J, the junction kept 5 bases outside the gene matches. The CDR3 sequence is CASSWDRDSGNTIYF. CDR3 DNA: TGTGCCAGCAGCTGGGACAGGGATTCAGGAAACACCATATATTTT.

The chain joins TRBV21-1 to TRBJ2-7; the table's D gene call, TRBD1, was not cross checked with the DNA. TRBV21-1 is an annotated pseudogene. The CDR3 runs to 14 residues. The chain's CDR3 is CASSNRGSSYEQYF. In nucleotides, the CDR3 is TGTGCCAGCAGCAACAGGGGGAGCTCCTACGAGCAGTACTTC.

The chain recombines TRBV6-4 with TRBJ1-1; TRBD1 matches 7 bases. The CDR3 is made up of 13 amino acids. With 6 bases clipped from V and 5 bases from J, the junction kept 6 bases outside the gene matches. Per the germline V gene, CDR1 is MRHNA and CDR2 is SNTAGT. The DNA of the CDR3 is TGTGCCAGCAGCGTGACAGGGCGAACTGAAGCTTTCTTT. It translates to CASSVTGRTEAFF.

J is TRBJ1-4 and V is TRBV5-1; D is perhaps TRBD1 (6 bases). Trimming cost V 4 bases and J 5 bases, with 15 bases left between them. Germline-derived CDR1 and CDR2 are SGHRS and YFSETQ. This CDR3 region has 15 residues. The CDR3 sequence: CASSRDGQMNEKLFF. DNA of the CDR3: TGCGCCAGCAGCCGGGACGGACAGATGAATGAAAAACTGTTTTTT.

V is TRBV4-1 and J is TRBJ2-1; the match to TRBD1 covers 11 bases. This CDR3 contains 16 residues. J gave up 4 bases and V 4 bases, and 6 bases lay outside the gene matches. Germline values: CDR1 MGHRA, CDR2 YSYEKL. Here the CDR3 DNA reads TGCGCCAGCAGCCGCGTGGGACAGGGGGGGTACAATGAGCAGTTCTTC. Amino acid sequence: CASSRVGQGGYNEQFF.

The genes are TRBV3-1 (or the pseudogene TRBV3-2) and TRBJ1-1; D ambiguous. There are 15 residues in the CDR3. Trimming left V 1 base short and J 0 bases short, with 9 bases between. Germline V gene sequence: CDR1 LGHDT, CDR2 YNNKEL (reference sequence). CDR3 sequence reads: CASSQARIMNTEAFF. CDR3 in DNA: TGTGCCAGCAGCCAAGCGAGGATTATGAACACTGAAGCTTTCTTT.

In DNA, the CDR3 is TGTGCCAGCAGCTTTAGAGACACCGGGGAGCTGTTTTTT. Amino acid sequence: CASSFRDTGELFF. The rearrangement joins TRBV7-2 to TRBJ2-2; D not resolved. The CDR3 is made up of 13 amino acids. The germline CDR1 and CDR2 sequences are SGHTA and FQGNSA. V was shortened by 3 bases and J by 3 bases, with 5 bases between the two germline ends. The whole variable domain, remainder taken from reference TRBV7-2 and TRBJ2-2, is GAGVSQSPSNKVTEKGKDVELRCDPISGHTALYWYRQSLGQGLEFLIYFQGNSAPDKSGLPSDRFSAERTGGSVSTLTIQRTQQEDSAVYLCASSFRDTGELFFGEGSRLTVL.

The chain has TRBV29-1 and TRBJ1-1; TRBD1 matches 7 bases. V shed 7 bases and J 0 bases; nucleotides not matched to a gene: 5. Germline V gene lookup returns CDR1 SQVTM and CDR2 ANQGSEA. The CDR3 has 13 amino acids. CDR3 in DNA: TGCAGCGCCGAGGGACAGCTGAACACTGAAGCTTTCTTT. As protein: CSAEGQLNTEAFF.

The chain uses TRBV9 and TRBJ2-3; D perhaps matches TRBD1 (6 bases). Trimming removed 5 bases at V and 4 bases at J, with 17 bases between. There are 15 residues in the CDR3. In germline, CDR1 is SGDLS, CDR2 YYNGEE. The CDR3: CASSPKGVRADTQYF. The CDR3 DNA reads as TGTGCCAGCAGTCCAAAGGGGGTTCGGGCAGATACGCAGTATTTT.

This chain links TRBV4-2 with TRBJ1-2; D remains ambiguous. This CDR3 spans 15 amino acids. Germline CDR1 reads LGHNA; CDR2 reads YNFKEQ. Trimming removed 0 bases from V and 1 base from J, with 9 bases in between. The CDR3 here is CASSQDPGNNYGYTF. The DNA of the CDR3 is TGTGCCAGCAGCCAAGATCCCGGTAATAACTATGGCTACACCTTC.

As regards this clone: This same CDR3 is encoded by further DNA sequences in the sample. The V and J genes are TRBV18 and TRBJ1-4; TRBD1 might be the D (6 bases). The CDR3 loop spans 14 amino acids. V was shortened by 2 bases and J by 4 bases, with 8 bases between the two germline ends. CDR1 KGHSH and CDR2 LQKENI come from the germline V gene. Written as DNA, the CDR3 is TGTGCCAGCTCACCAGGCAGGGGTAATGAAAAACTGTTTTTT. It yields the protein CASSPGRGNEKLFF.

This clone appeared once. V and J are TRBV5-1 and TRBJ2-5; 7 nucleotides agree with TRBD1. Germline V gene lookup returns CDR1 SGHRS and CDR2 YFSETQ. J gave up 3 bases and V 4 bases, and 6 bases lay outside the gene matches. This CDR3 has 14 residues. DNA for the CDR3: TGCGCCAGCAGCAATGAGGGGGCGGAAGAGACCCAGTACTTC. Protein product: CASSNEGAEETQYF.

The chain recombines TRBV27 with TRBJ1-6, with 8 positions matching TRBD1. Germline CDR1 and CDR2: MNHEY and SMNVEV (reference sequence). The CDR3 length is 20 residues. Trimming took 5 bases from V and 0 from J; bases not matched to a gene: 15. The CDR3 protein is CASSPKVGQAISSYNSPLHF. DNA for the CDR3: TGTGCCAGCAGTCCAAAGGTGGGACAGGCTATAAGCTCCTATAATTCACCCCTCCACTTT.

The rearrangement joins TRBV24-1 to TRBJ2-3, with D possibly TRBD1 on 7 matching bases. V lost 0 bases and J lost 2, with 17 bases in between. The CDR3 covers 18 residues. Germline V gene sequence: CDR1 KGHDR, CDR2 SFDVKD. CDR3 nucleotides: TGTGCCACCAGTGATTTGCCCCATCCAGGGGGGTTCACAGATACGCAGTATTTT. Its translation: CATSDLPHPGGFTDTQYF.

This sequence joins TRBV5-4 and TRBJ1-4; D not resolved. Per germline, CDR1 SGHNT and CDR2 YYREEE (reference sequence). With 4 bases removed from V and 4 bases from J, the gap between germline ends came to 8 bases. This CDR3 has 13 amino acids. CDR3: CASSPGNNEKLFF. For the CDR3, the DNA is TGTGCCAGCAGCCCCGGGAATAATGAAAAACTGTTTTTT.

The chain recombines TRBV9 with TRBJ2-1, with D possibly matching TRBD1 (6 bases). CDR3 length: 15 residues. Trimming pared 0 bases from V and 4 bases from J, leaving 11 bases between. Germline-derived CDR1 and CDR2 are SGDLS and YYNGEE. The CDR3 spells CASSVADSVYNEQFF. For the CDR3, the DNA is TGTGCCAGCAGCGTAGCGGACAGCGTTTACAATGAGCAGTTCTTC.

The rearrangement links TRBV6-5 to TRBJ2-2; D is perhaps TRBD1 (5 bases). Germline V gene lookup returns CDR1 MNHEY and CDR2 SVGAGI. The CDR3 has 13 residues. The ends were cut back, 6 bases at V and 2 bases at J, with 7 bases in the middle. This CDR3 is CASRDINTGELFF. CDR3 DNA sequence: TGTGCCAGCAGGGACATTAACACCGGGGAGCTGTTTTTT.

The chain has TRBV18 and TRBJ2-7; the D gene is possibly TRBD1 (7 bases). V was trimmed by 0 bases and J by 5 bases, leaving 14 bases between them. The CDR3 sequence is 15 residues long. Germline values: CDR1 KGHSH, CDR2 LQKENI. The CDR3 loop reads CASSPPSGGWNEQYF. The CDR3 DNA sequence: TGTGCCAGCTCACCACCTTCAGGGGGGTGGAACGAGCAGTACTTC.

This chain links TRBV9 with TRBJ1-2, with unresolved D. Trimming took 0 bases from V and 8 from J, leaving 8 bases between them. Germline V gives CDR1 SGDLS, CDR2 YYNGEE. CDR3 length: 12 residues. This CDR3 reads CASSVGEGGYTF. DNA for the CDR3: TGTGCCAGCAGCGTAGGGGAGGGCGGCTACACCTTC.

The V gene is TRBV15, the J gene TRBJ2-5; a possible D gene is TRBD2 (6 bases). This CDR3 region has 14 residues. V was pared by 0 bases and J by 5 bases, with 10 bases between. Germline V lookup: CDR1 LNHNV, CDR2 YYDKDF (reference sequence). The CDR3 sequence: CATSRDGGGETQYF. CDR3 nucleotide sequence: TGTGCCACCAGCAGAGACGGGGGAGGTGAGACCCAGTACTTC.

The chain uses TRBV7-8 and TRBJ2-3; 13 bases fit TRBD2. Germline loops: CDR1 SGHVS, CDR2 FQNEAQ. The ends lost 4 bases at V and 3 bases at J; junction bases unmatched: 7. The CDR3 totals 17 residues. The CDR3 region is CASSWGLAGTGTDTQYF. In nucleotides, the CDR3 is TGTGCCAGCAGCTGGGGACTAGCGGGGACTGGGACAGATACGCAGTATTTT.

This chain joins TRBV5-4 and TRBJ1-6; 8 bases agree with TRBD1. Germline lookup yields CDR1 SGHNT and CDR2 YYREEE (reference sequence). The CDR3 is made up of 16 amino acids. The ends lost 4 bases at V and 3 bases at J; junction bases unmatched: 6. CDR3 bases: TGTGCCAGCAGCCCAAGACAGGGGATCTATAATTCACCCCTCCACTTT. It translates to CASSPRQGIYNSPLHF.

The J gene is TRBJ2-6, the V gene TRBV5-1; the D is unclear. This CDR3 comprises 15 residues. The ends were cut back, 4 bases at V and 2 bases at J, with 10 bases in the middle. Germline V gene lookup returns CDR1 SGHRS and CDR2 YFSETQ. The CDR3 protein is CASSLLGAGANVLTF. As DNA, the CDR3 is TGCGCCAGCAGCCTGCTCGGTGCTGGGGCCAACGTCCTGACTTTC.

This clone was recorded a few times. V gene TRBV6-4 combines with J gene TRBJ1-2; 7 nucleotides match TRBD1. Germline V lookup: CDR1 MRHNA, CDR2 SNTAGT. This CDR3 is built from 16 residues. With V trimmed by 0 bases and J by 5 bases, 9 bases remained unmatched. CDR3 sequence: CASSDSFSQGGYGYTF. CDR3 DNA sequence: TGTGCCAGCAGTGACTCTTTTTCCCAGGGGGGATATGGCTACACCTTC.

The rearrangement joins TRBV5-6 to TRBJ1-4, with a tentative D call TRBD1 (6 bases). In germline, CDR1 is SGHDT, CDR2 YYEEEE. Trimming removed 0 bases from V and 6 bases from J, with 6 bases in between. The CDR3 runs to 13 residues. In nucleotides, the CDR3 is TGTGCCAGCAGCTTGGGGACAGATGAAAAACTGTTTTTT. Amino acid sequence: CASSLGTDEKLFF.

The chain recombines TRBV10-3 with TRBJ1-3; TRBD1 is a possible D gene (5 bases). Trimming cost V 0 bases and J 0 bases, with 9 bases left between them. The CDR3 is 16 residues long. Germline-derived CDR1 and CDR2 are ENHRY and SYGVKD. The chain's CDR3 is CAISESIQASGNTIYF. CDR3 DNA: TGTGCCATCAGTGAGTCGATACAGGCCTCTGGAAACACCATATATTTT.

The chain joins TRBV6-5 to TRBJ2-2, with 7 bases that match TRBD1. The CDR3 extends over 15 amino acids. Trimming took 3 bases from V and 3 from J; bases not matched to a gene: 4. Germline CDR1 and CDR2: MNHEY and SVGAGI. The CDR3 is CASSYNRGDTGELFF. Written as DNA, the CDR3 is TGTGCCAGCAGTTATAACAGGGGCGACACCGGGGAGCTGTTTTTT.